This T cell receptor beta chain is from a study of cytomegalovirus exposure and HLA in healthy donors. This clone was seen just once. Antigen: not known. The PCR made use of 60 Vbeta and 13 Jbeta primers. In the original workflow: The count from a later analysis was tens of millions of unique TCR beta chains, around 11 million of them shared. TCRdb keeps only in-frame clones here, not all; method: immunoSEQ multiplex PCR. V, J and clone size are taken as reported in that table, and D and trimming were inferred from the DNA itself. This sample has around 99,000 clones, with approximately 84% found just once. Every donor was a healthy person donating bone marrow. General study findings and limits: Most of the TCR beta V segments (in an earlier analysis) were productive either about 87% or about 30% of the time. In a later analysis, HLA-associated TCR beta chains were more clonally expanded than equally common others.

The J segment lost 6 bases and the V segment lost 0 bases, leaving 9 bases of the junction unmatched. CDR3 size: 18 residues. CDR1 and CDR2 (germline): LGHNT, FRNRAP. The sample was PBMCs. This TCR was sampled from a man aged 25 to 40 in good health and CMV-seronegative. This sequence joins TRBV12-5 and TRBJ2-2; 11 bases are a match to TRBD2. The CDR3 is CASGLVGSGGASPGELFF. The CDR3 DNA reads TGTGCTAGTGGTTTGGTGGGTAGCGGGGGGGCCTCGCCCGGGGAGCTGTTTTTT.